These 25 T cell receptor beta chains originate from one sample sequenced in a study of blood T cells in healthy people across ages. A J-beta primer mix and a sample-barcoded 5' primer were used in a second PCR of roughly 6 to 11 cycles. TCRdb re-called the 5' RACE reads through MiXCR, storing one row per CDR3 protein. Of 980,000 or so distinct CDR3 sequences in the sample, around 46% were seen once. Sequenced material: blood. All receptors come from a man aged 25-45 years in good health.

The V call is TRBV20-1, the J call TRBJ1-1; D unclear. CDR1 DFQATT and CDR2 SNEGSKA come from the germline V gene (reference sequence). V lost 3 bases and J lost 2, with 13 bases in between. The CDR3 runs 14 residues. CDR3 sequence reads: CSASPMVGNTEAFF. For the CDR3, the DNA is TGCAGTGCTAGCCCCATGGTGGGAAACACTGAAGCTTTCTTT.

This clonotype was counted between two and nine times. DNA of the CDR3: TGTGCCAGCAGCCAAGCCGGCGGATTTAATCAGCCCCAGCATTTT. Its translation: CASSQAGGFNQPQHF. The J gene is TRBJ1-5, the V gene TRBV4-2; no clear D gene. Germline V CDR1 and CDR2: LGHNA, YNFKEQ. The CDR3 loop spans 15 amino acids. V lost 1 base, J lost 4 bases, and 11 bases lay in between.

This clonotype was seen more than once but under ten times. The rearrangement links TRBV20-1 to TRBJ2-5; no firm D call. The J call may be mistaken, given a closer DNA end match to TRBJ2-7. Looked up from germline, CDR1 is DFQATT and CDR2 is SNEGSKA (reference sequence). CDR3 length: 12 amino acids. DNA of the CDR3: TGCAGTGCTAGAGGGAAGGGATACGAGCAGTACTTC. This gives the protein CSARGKGYEQYF.

In this sample, this clonotype turned up a few times. This chain uses TRBV12-3 or TRBV12-4 with TRBJ2-4; a weak D match, TRBD2 (6 bases). V was cut by 3 bases and J by 8 bases, with 14 bases left in between. There are 14 residues in the CDR3. CDR3 sequence (DNA): TGTGCCAGCAGTTTCAAGGGAGGAAGTTACATTCAGTACTTC. Encoded protein: CASSFKGGSYIQYF.

This clonotype was detected only once. This chain links TRBV7-9 with TRBJ1-2; D is possibly TRBD1 (6 bases). Germline assignment: CDR1 SEHNR and CDR2 FQNEAQ (reference sequence). CDR3 length: 14 residues. V lost 2 bases and J 8 bases, leaving 15 bases between the germline ends. Written as DNA, the CDR3 is TGTGCCAGCAGCTTACCTAACAGGGAGGGGGGCTACACCTTC. It specifies CASSLPNREGGYTF.

The V call is TRBV9, the J call TRBJ2-5; no reliable D call. Trimming cost V 3 bases and J 11 bases, with 14 bases left between them. CDR1 is SGDLS, CDR2 YYNGEE, per germline. This CDR3 comprises 12 residues. The DNA for the CDR3 is TGTGCCAGCAGCGGACCCCCAGGAGAGCAGTACTTC. It encodes CASSGPPGEQYF. Full variable domain (missing parts from reference TRBV9 and TRBJ2-5): DSGVTQTPKHLITATGQRVTLRCSPRSGDLSVYWYQQSLDQGLQFLIQYYNGEERAKGNILERFSAQQFPDLHSELNLSSLELGDSALYFCASSGPPGEQYFGPGTRLLVL.

The chain links TRBV6-6 to TRBJ2-3, with unresolved D. V lost 4 bases and J 1 base, leaving 12 bases between the germline ends. Germline lookup yields CDR1 MNHNY and CDR2 SVGAGI (reference sequence). CDR3 length equals 15 residues. CDR3 amino acids: CASSFDGQGTDTQYF. In nucleotides, the CDR3 is TGTGCCAGCAGTTTCGACGGCCAGGGCACAGATACGCAGTATTTT.

This chain links TRBV5-1 with TRBJ2-7, with a tentative D call TRBD1 (5 bases). This CDR3 has 15 residues. Trimming removed 0 bases from V and 1 base from J, with 11 bases in between. CDR1 and CDR2 (germline): SGHRS, YFSETQ. Written as DNA, the CDR3 is TGCGCCAGCAGCTTGGAACAGGAGAGGTCCTACGAGCAGTACTTC. Amino acid sequence: CASSLEQERSYEQYF.

The sample holds a few counts of this clonotype. This chain connects TRBV27 to TRBJ2-7; D is unresolved. Germline lookup yields CDR1 MNHEY and CDR2 SMNVEV (reference sequence). The CDR3 totals 14 residues. The ends were cut back, 2 bases at V and 0 bases at J, with 8 bases in the middle. CDR3 residues: CASSLMGNSYEQYF. The DNA for the CDR3 is TGTGCCAGCAGTTTAATGGGGAACTCCTACGAGCAGTACTTC.

In regard to this clonotype: This may be a read error, as it is one base from a much larger clone. The V gene is TRBV5-8, the J gene TRBJ1-4, with D uncertain. The CDR3 contains 14 residues. Looked up from germline, CDR1 is SGHTS and CDR2 is YDEGEE. The CDR3 protein is CASSFGSLDEILFF. The CDR3 bases are TGTGCCAGCAGCTTTGGGAGTTTGGATGAAATACTGTTTTTT.

The chain combines TRBV7-9 with TRBJ1-2, with 9 bases fitting TRBD1. With 5 bases clipped from V and 3 bases from J, the junction kept 10 bases outside the gene matches. This CDR3 contains 16 residues. Germline CDR1 and CDR2: SEHNR and FQNEAQ (reference sequence). The CDR3 DNA reads TGTGCCAGCAGCGACAGGGGGGACCTGGGGGACTATGGCTACACCTTC. Protein: CASSDRGDLGDYGYTF. Full variable domain (remainder filled in from reference TRBV7-9 and TRBJ1-2): DTGVSQNPRHKITKRGQNVTFRCDPISEHNRLYWYRQTLGQGPEFLTYFQNEAQLEKSRLLSDRFSAERPKGSFSTLEIQRTEQGDSAMYLCASSDRGDLGDYGYTFGSGTRLTVV.

The chain uses TRBV12-3 or TRBV12-4 and TRBJ1-5; D gene ambiguous. Trimming took 6 bases from V and 7 from J, leaving 16 bases between them. The CDR3 is made up of 14 amino acids. The CDR3: CASSPTGSGQPQHF. The CDR3 DNA reads TGTGCCAGCAGCCCAACGGGGTCGGGACAGCCCCAGCATTTT.

This clonotype showed up many times. This chain links TRBV7-2 with TRBJ2-7; D unresolved. CDR1 is SGHTA, CDR2 FQGNSA, per germline. The length of the CDR3 is 12 residues. Trimming pared 5 bases from V and 3 bases from J, leaving 8 bases between. CDR3 sequence reads: CASSPSRYEQYF. The CDR3 region has the DNA TGTGCCAGCAGCCCCTCTCGCTACGAGCAGTACTTC.

In this sample, this clonotype turned up many times. The chain uses TRBV6-4 and TRBJ2-3, with 8 bases lining up with TRBD2. J was trimmed by 5 bases and V by 1 base; bases with no gene match: 5. The CDR3 extends over 15 amino acids. CDR1 and CDR2 (germline): MRHNA, SNTAGT. The CDR3 DNA reads TGTGCCAGCAGTGACTACGGGGGGGCCTTAGATACGCAGTATTTT. It is translated as CASSDYGGALDTQYF.

This clonotype was counted between two and nine times. The chain carries TRBV4-2 and TRBJ2-7; 10 nucleotides match TRBD1. Germline-derived CDR1 and CDR2 are LGHNA and YNFKEQ. After removal of 2 bases from V and 3 bases from J, the junction contained 4 bases not matched to a gene. The CDR3 runs to 15 residues. The CDR3 DNA follows: TGTGCCAGCAGCCAACCGGGACAGGGGATCTACGAGCAGTACTTC. Protein product: CASSQPGQGIYEQYF.

In DNA form, the CDR3 reads TGCAGTGCTAGACCTAGCGGGCCCTACTACGAGCAGTACTTC. It translates to CSARPSGPYYEQYF. V is TRBV20-1 and J is TRBJ2-7; the match to TRBD2 covers 8 bases. This CDR3 spans 14 amino acids. Germline loops: CDR1 DFQATT, CDR2 SNEGSKA (reference sequence). V lost 2 bases, J lost 3 bases, and 6 bases stayed unmatched.

This chain links TRBV13 with TRBJ2-5, with TRBD2 as a possible D gene (5 bases). The DNA matches TRBJ2-7 better at its end, which makes the J call doubtful. Germline loops: CDR1 PRHDT, CDR2 FYEKMQ (reference sequence). The CDR3 extends over 13 amino acids. The CDR3 coding sequence is TGTGCCAGCAGCCCCGCCATGGGAGACGAGCAGTACTTC. It is translated as CASSPAMGDEQYF.

This clonotype came up a few times. This chain connects TRBV7-9 to TRBJ2-1; no clear D gene. This CDR3 is 14 amino acids long. Looked up from germline, CDR1 is SEHNR and CDR2 is FQNEAQ (reference sequence). V was shortened by 1 base and J by 9 bases, with 13 bases between the two germline ends. Written as DNA, the CDR3 is TGTGCCAGCAGCTTAGAGGGTAGTAATGGTGAGCAGTTCTTC. It is translated as CASSLEGSNGEQFF.

This clonotype was counted between two and nine times. The chain couples TRBV27 to TRBJ2-7; 7 bases align to TRBD2. Germline trimming cut 8 bases from V and 0 bases from J; bases unmatched to any gene: 10. The CDR3 runs to 15 residues. The V gene's germline CDR1 is MNHEY and CDR2 SMNVEV (reference sequence). The CDR3 nucleotides are TGTGCCAGCTCCCCCGGGGAGGGGATCTCCTACGAGCAGTACTTC. This translates into CASSPGEGISYEQYF.

The chain recombines TRBV7-9 with TRBJ2-5; TRBD2 might be the D (5 bases). Looked up from germline, CDR1 is SEHNR and CDR2 is FQNEAQ (reference sequence). V gave up 5 bases and J gave up 3 bases, with 10 bases separating them. CDR3 length: 13 residues. The CDR3 DNA is TGTGCCAGCAGCGTACTAGAGGAAGAGACCCAGTACTTC. It specifies CASSVLEEETQYF.

This clonotype was counted a single time. The chain couples TRBV5-1 to TRBJ1-2, with D perhaps TRBD1 (5 bases). Germline assignment: CDR1 SGHRS and CDR2 YFSETQ. This CDR3 is built from 15 residues. V was shortened by 0 bases and J by 4 bases, with 13 bases between the two germline ends. The CDR3 DNA reads TGCGCCAGCAGCTTGGGAGCAAGGGACCTCTATGGCTACACCTTC. This sequence encodes CASSLGARDLYGYTF.

The V gene is TRBV28, the J gene TRBJ2-7; TRBD1 agrees at 7 bases. V gave up 6 bases and J gave up 0 bases; unmatched junction bases: 14. The germline CDR1 and CDR2 sequences are MDHEN and SYDVKM. There are 17 residues in the CDR3. DNA for the CDR3: TGTGCCAGCAGCCCGATAGACAGGGTAGGACTCTCCTACGAGCAGTACTTC. Its translation: CASSPIDRVGLSYEQYF. The whole variable domain, remainder taken from reference TRBV28 and TRBJ2-7, is DVKVTQSSRYLVKRTGEKVFLECVQDMDHENMFWYRQDPGLGLRLIYFSYDVKMKEKGDIPEGYSVSREKKERFSLILESASTNQTSMYLCASSPIDRVGLSYEQYFGPGTRLTVT.

This clonotype was detected once. The chain employs TRBV6-5 and TRBJ2-3; 10 bases fit TRBD1. This CDR3 has 17 residues. Germline CDR1 and CDR2: MNHEY and SVGAGI. J gave up 0 bases and V 4 bases, and 7 bases lay outside the gene matches. CDR3 amino acids: CASSSDRGLLSTDTQYF. The CDR3 nucleotides read TGTGCCAGCAGTTCGGACAGGGGGTTGCTGAGCACAGATACGCAGTATTTT.

The J gene is TRBJ2-3, the V gene TRBV7-2; D unresolved. Trimming cost V 7 bases and J 3 bases, with 14 bases left between them. The CDR3 consists of 14 residues. Germline V gene data show CDR1 as SGHTA and CDR2 as FQGNSA. The CDR3 here is CASKRPKYTDTQYF. In DNA form, the CDR3 reads TGTGCCAGCAAACGGCCAAAGTATACAGATACGCAGTATTTT.

This sequence joins TRBV4-1 and TRBJ2-7, with D possibly matching TRBD1 (5 bases). The V end lost 4 bases, the J end lost 0 bases, and 16 bases lay between the germline ends. Looked up from germline, CDR1 is MGHRA and CDR2 is YSYEKL. The CDR3 sequence is 16 residues long. The DNA for the CDR3 is TGCGCCAGCAGCCTCCGTGGGGCAGCCTTCTCCTACGAGCAGTACTTC. As protein: CASSLRGAAFSYEQYF.